This entry lists 12 T cell receptor beta chains sequenced from one sample in a study of OX40 agonist ivuxolimab in advanced cancers. The repertoire was sequenced with immunoSEQ multiplex PCR; TCRdb's copy has only in-frame clones and lacks some. The sample records about 80,000 clones, roughly nine tenths being singletons. The source was CD4+ or CD8+ T cells sorted from blood, collected in a trial of the OX40 agonist ivuxolimab. Receptors originate from an adult with an advanced solid tumor such as melanoma, head and neck, liver or kidney cancer.

This chain connects TRBV28 to TRBJ2-1; 8 nucleotides agree with TRBD2. Germline-derived CDR1 and CDR2 are MDHEN and SYDVKM. CDR3 size: 11 residues. V trimming: 6 bases; J trimming: 9 bases; junction bases outside the gene matches: 1. The CDR3 reads CASRTSVEQFF. The CDR3 nucleotides are TGTGCCAGCAGGACTAGCGTTGAGCAGTTCTTC. The variable domain in full, with the rest retrieved from reference TRBV28 and TRBJ2-1, is DVKVTQSSRYLVKRTGEKVFLECVQDMDHENMFWYRQDPGLGLRLIYFSYDVKMKEKGDIPEGYSVSREKKERFSLILESASTNQTSMYLCASRTSVEQFFGPGTRLTVL.

The V call is TRBV18, the J call TRBJ1-4, with a possible D match to TRBD1 (6 bases). Germline loops: CDR1 KGHSH, CDR2 LQKENI. Trimming took off 0 bases at V and 5 bases at J, with 10 bases between the two ends. CDR3 length: 15 residues. The CDR3 DNA reads TGTGCCAGCTCACCACCGCAGGGGCCGAATGAAAAACTGTTTTTT. Translating gives CASSPPQGPNEKLFF. Supplemented by reference TRBV18 and TRBJ1-4, the full variable domain reads NAGVMQNPRHLVRRRGQEARLRCSPMKGHSHVYWYRQLPEEGLKFMVYLQKENIIDESGMPKERFSAEFPKEGPSILRIQQVVRGDSAAYFCASSPPQGPNEKLFFGSGTQLSVL.

This clone was picked up one time. The V gene is TRBV28, the J gene TRBJ1-4, with no clear D. This CDR3 contains 13 residues. Trimming shortened V by 6 bases and J by 4 bases, and 9 bases separated the two germline ends. The germline gives CDR1 MDHEN, CDR2 SYDVKM. The chain's CDR3 is CASRGRDNEKLFF. CDR3 coding DNA: TGTGCCAGCAGGGGTAGGGATAATGAAAAACTGTTTTTT.

This chain uses TRBV28 with TRBJ1-2; 9 nucleotides match TRBD1. The CDR3 consists of 14 residues. V lost 5 bases to trimming and J lost 4 bases; unmatched junction nucleotides: 5. Germline loops: CDR1 MDHEN, CDR2 SYDVKM. Here the CDR3 DNA reads TGTGCCAGCAGTCCACCGGACAGGGGCTATGGCTACACCTTC. This encodes CASSPPDRGYGYTF.

The chain carries TRBV5-1 and TRBJ2-3; a possible D gene is TRBD2 (6 bases). The CDR3 has 17 amino acids. V lost 3 bases and J lost 2, with 19 bases in between. CDR1 is SGHRS, CDR2 YFSETQ, per germline. The CDR3 DNA is TGCGCCAGCAGCTCACGCATCGGGACTCACGACACAGATACGCAGTATTTT. Encoded protein: CASSSRIGTHDTDTQYF.

The chain uses TRBV5-1 and TRBJ2-1; 7 bases are a match to TRBD1. V gave up 2 bases and J gave up 12 bases; unmatched junction bases: 11. The CDR3 length is 14 residues. Germline-derived CDR1 and CDR2 are SGHRS and YFSETQ. CDR3 coding DNA: TGCGCCAGCAGCTTCGGGGCTCCAAGGGGGCGGCAGTTCTTC. This sequence encodes CASSFGAPRGRQFF.

The rearrangement uses TRBV11-2 and TRBJ2-1; D is uncertain. CDR3 length: 14 amino acids. Germline V gene sequence: CDR1 SGHAT, CDR2 FQNNGV. V dropped 0 bases and J dropped 0 bases, with 3 bases sitting between them. CDR3: CASSLDGSYNEQFF. The CDR3 DNA reads TGTGCCAGCAGCTTAGATGGCTCCTACAATGAGCAGTTCTTC.

This chain joins TRBV25-1 and TRBJ2-1; 10 nucleotides align to TRBD2. This CDR3 is 14 amino acids long. Germline CDR1 is MGHDK and CDR2 is SYGVNS. J lost 7 bases, V lost 5 bases, and 5 bases had no gene match. CDR3 sequence reads: CASSRTSGKNEQFF. The CDR3 nucleotides read TGTGCCAGCAGTCGAACTAGCGGGAAGAATGAGCAGTTCTTC. Drawing the rest from reference TRBV25-1 and TRBJ2-1, the complete variable domain is EADIYQTPRYLVIGTGKKITLECSQTMGHDKMYWYQQDPGMELHLIHYSYGVNSTEKGDLSSESTVSRIRTEHFPLTLESARPSHTSQYLCASSRTSGKNEQFFGPGTRLTVL.

By sample share, this clone is medium-sized. The same CDR3 arises from other DNA sequences in this sample as well. J is TRBJ2-2 and V is TRBV19; D uncertain. The germline V and J ends were trimmed by 1 base and 4 bases, with 7 bases remaining between them. The CDR3 covers 14 residues. Germline CDR1 is LNHDA and CDR2 is SQIVND (reference sequence). The CDR3 DNA reads as TGTGCCAGTAGTATAGCCTATGTCACCGGGGAGCTGTTTTTT. This translates into CASSIAYVTGELFF. The full variable domain, with the rest looked up from reference TRBV19 and TRBJ2-2, is DGGITQSPKYLFRKEGQNVTLSCEQNLNHDAMYWYRQDPGQGLRLIYYSQIVNDFQKGDIAEGYSVSREKKESFPLTVTSAQKNPTAFYLCASSIAYVTGELFFGEGSRLTVL.

The rearrangement uses TRBV19 and TRBJ1-1, with no clear D. This CDR3 spans 17 amino acids. CDR1 LNHDA and CDR2 SQIVND come from the germline V gene (reference sequence). Trimming removed 3 bases from V and 3 bases from J, with 20 bases in between. For the CDR3, the DNA is TGTGCCAGTAGTATCGATGCGCAGAAACGTTTCTACACTGAAGCTTTCTTT. It codes for CASSIDAQKRFYTEAFF.

This clone was seen just once. This sequence joins TRBV7-8 and TRBJ1-4, with D tentatively TRBD1 (5 bases). CDR3 length equals 18 residues. From germline, CDR1 is SGHVS and CDR2 FQNEAQ. V was trimmed by 5 bases and J by 0 bases, leaving 19 bases between them. CDR3 nucleotide sequence: TGTGCCAGCAGCCCTCTGATATACCCGGGGCCAACTAATGAAAAACTGTTTTTT. It encodes CASSPLIYPGPTNEKLFF.

This chain connects TRBV9 to TRBJ2-6, with 12 positions matching TRBD1. The CDR3 consists of 20 residues. Germline values: CDR1 SGDLS, CDR2 YYNGEE. J lost 2 bases, V lost 1 base, and 10 bases had no gene match. CDR3: CASSVLAPGQGAAGANVLTF. In DNA form, the CDR3 reads TGTGCCAGCAGCGTATTGGCTCCGGGACAGGGGGCTGCTGGGGCCAACGTCCTGACTTTC. The complete variable domain, with remaining parts taken from reference TRBV9 and TRBJ2-6, reads DSGVTQTPKHLITATGQRVTLRCSPRSGDLSVYWYQQSLDQGLQFLIQYYNGEERAKGNILERFSAQQFPDLHSELNLSSLELGDSALYFCASSVLAPGQGAAGANVLTFGAGSRLTVL.